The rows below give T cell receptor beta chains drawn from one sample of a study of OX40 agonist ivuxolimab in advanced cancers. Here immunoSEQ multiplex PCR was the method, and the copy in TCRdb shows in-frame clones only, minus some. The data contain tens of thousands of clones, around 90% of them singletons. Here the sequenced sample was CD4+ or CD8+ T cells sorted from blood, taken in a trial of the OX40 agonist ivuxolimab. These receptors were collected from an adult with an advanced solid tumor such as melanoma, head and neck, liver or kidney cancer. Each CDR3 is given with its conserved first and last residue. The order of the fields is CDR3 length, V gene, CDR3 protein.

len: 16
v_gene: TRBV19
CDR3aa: CASSIEGQVPAYEQYF

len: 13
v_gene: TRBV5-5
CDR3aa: CASSLAAGEKLFF

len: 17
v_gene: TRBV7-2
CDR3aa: CASSPGTGGLMKTEAFF

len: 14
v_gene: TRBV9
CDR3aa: CASSVTGSLGTQYF

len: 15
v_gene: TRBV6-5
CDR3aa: CASSYSGQLPYEQYF

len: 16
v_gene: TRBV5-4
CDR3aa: CASSLGSPRGNTEAFF

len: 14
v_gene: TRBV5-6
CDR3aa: CASREGDPKDIQYF

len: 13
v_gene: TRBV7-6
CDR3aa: CASSRPGGWGYTF

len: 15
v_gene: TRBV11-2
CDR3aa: CASSPGALGTDTQYF

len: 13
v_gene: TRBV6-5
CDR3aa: CASRTSGRDTQYF

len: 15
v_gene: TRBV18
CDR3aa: CASSPRTGTQETQYF

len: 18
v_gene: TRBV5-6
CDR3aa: CASSLWIDGNLAKNIQYF

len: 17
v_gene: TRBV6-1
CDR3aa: CASSEGARGLLGSPLHF